The next 7 T cell receptor beta chains were all read from a single sample in a study of T cell responses to AZD1222 COVID-19 vaccine. TCRdb keeps only in-frame clones here, not all; method: immunoSEQ multiplex PCR. The repertoire has some 140,000 clones, 93% of them found once; the top ten carry roughly 5.4%. The source material was peripheral blood, sampled on day 0 of AZD1222 vaccination. The source is an adult in good health.

J is TRBJ2-7 and V is TRBV6-2 or TRBV6-3; 9 nucleotides match TRBD1. The CDR3 contains 15 residues. V lost 0 bases and J lost 5; bases outside the gene matches: 5. Per germline, CDR1 MNHEY and CDR2 SVGEGT. CDR3: CASSYSGTGKDEQYF. The CDR3 coding sequence is TGTGCCAGCAGTTACTCAGGGACAGGGAAAGACGAGCAGTACTTC.

The genes are TRBV7-2 and TRBJ1-2, with D perhaps matching TRBD1 (5 bases). V was trimmed by 6 bases and J by 8 bases, leaving 25 bases between them. Germline CDR1 SGHTA, CDR2 FQGNSA. The CDR3 length is 16 residues. DNA for the CDR3: TGTGCCAGCAGGCCAAACTCCGGGACCAACTATGGAGGCTACACCTTC. As protein: CASRPNSGTNYGGYTF.

V gene TRBV24-1 combines with J gene TRBJ2-5; possibly TRBD1 for D (6 bases). Trimming took 3 bases from V and 2 from J, leaving 9 bases between them. Germline V CDR1 and CDR2: KGHDR, SFDVKD. The CDR3 has 14 amino acids. CDR3: CATSDGTPQETQYF. In DNA, the CDR3 is TGTGCCACCAGTGATGGGACACCTCAAGAGACCCAGTACTTC.

Only one count was recorded for this clone. The chain employs TRBV6-5 and TRBJ1-1; D unresolved. CDR3 length: 14 amino acids. Germline V gene data show CDR1 as MNHEY and CDR2 as SVGAGI. Trimming removed 7 bases at V and 0 bases at J, with 12 bases between. The chain's CDR3 is CASMPGTMNTEAFF. The CDR3 DNA reads TGTGCCAGCATGCCGGGCACCATGAACACTGAAGCTTTCTTT.

The chain joins TRBV25-1 to TRBJ2-7, with 8 bases aligning to TRBD1. The germline CDR1 and CDR2 sequences are MGHDK and SYGVNS. This CDR3 spans 14 amino acids. Trimming at V came to 3 bases and at J to 4 bases, leaving 5 bases not matched to a gene. The CDR3 loop is CASSERQGRYEQYF. For the CDR3, the DNA is TGTGCCAGCAGTGAGCGACAGGGGAGATACGAGCAGTACTTC.

J is TRBJ1-5 and V is TRBV19, with a tentative D call TRBD1 (5 bases). Germline V gene sequence: CDR1 LNHDA, CDR2 SQIVND (reference sequence). Trimming stripped 6 bases from V and 4 bases from J, with 16 bases between. The CDR3 consists of 15 residues. CDR3 in amino acids: CASSRAPGGNQPQHF. In nucleotides, the CDR3 is TGTGCCAGTAGCAGGGCACCCGGGGGGAATCAGCCCCAGCATTTT.

The chain employs TRBV5-5 and TRBJ1-1; D gene ambiguous. CDR1 is SGHKS, CDR2 YYEKEE, per germline (reference sequence). The CDR3 is 12 amino acids. V lost 6 bases, J lost 0 bases, and 6 bases lay in between. Here the CDR3 DNA reads TGTGCCAGCATCCGTATGAACACTGAAGCTTTCTTT. This gives the protein CASIRMNTEAFF.